Listed here are 5 T cell receptor beta chains from one sample, sequenced in a study of blood T cell repertoires in COVID-19. Sequenced by immunoSEQ multiplex PCR; TCRdb stores in-frame clones only, minus some. The table has approximately 46,000 clones, around nine tenths seen once. Sequenced material: peripheral blood. All receptors come from a man aged 60 to 69 with active or convalescent COVID-19.

This chain uses TRBV7-3 with TRBJ1-1; 10 bases match TRBD1. Per the germline V gene, CDR1 is SGHTA and CDR2 is FQGTGA. The V gene end was trimmed by 5 bases and the J gene end by 1 base; junction bases not matched to a gene: 4. The CDR3 has 15 amino acids. The CDR3 sequence: CASSGRDRGNTEAFF. In DNA, the CDR3 is TGTGCCAGCAGCGGCCGGGACAGGGGGAACACTGAAGCTTTCTTT.

The chain employs TRBV7-9 and TRBJ2-3, with D possibly matching TRBD1 (6 bases). Germline V lookup: CDR1 SEHNR, CDR2 FQNEAQ (reference sequence). This CDR3 spans 15 amino acids. V dropped 1 base and J dropped 4 bases, with 12 bases sitting between them. The CDR3 protein is CASSLGQGRSDTQYF. The CDR3 nucleotides are TGTGCCAGCAGCTTAGGGCAGGGGAGATCAGATACGCAGTATTTT.

The chain carries TRBV19 and TRBJ2-3, with D possibly matching TRBD2 (6 bases). The V gene lost 9 bases and the J gene lost 1 base, with 14 bases spanning the gap. CDR1 LNHDA and CDR2 SQIVND come from the germline V gene (reference sequence). The length of the CDR3 is 14 residues. CDR3 coding DNA: TGTGCCAGCCTTCCTAGCGTTGGCACAGATACGCAGTATTTT. Its translation: CASLPSVGTDTQYF. The full variable domain, completed using reference TRBV19 and TRBJ2-3, is DGGITQSPKYLFRKEGQNVTLSCEQNLNHDAMYWYRQDPGQGLRLIYYSQIVNDFQKGDIAEGYSVSREKKESFPLTVTSAQKNPTAFYLCASLPSVGTDTQYFGPGTRLTVL.

This clone has only one observation. This chain connects TRBV10-3 to TRBJ2-1, with D maybe TRBD1 (6 bases). This CDR3 region has 11 residues. Germline V gene lookup returns CDR1 ENHRY and CDR2 SYGVKD. Trimming cost V 10 bases and J 7 bases, with 11 bases left between them. The CDR3 loop is CASSQGNEQFF. The CDR3 nucleotides are TGTGCCAGCTCTCAGGGGAATGAGCAGTTCTTC.

The gene calls are TRBV7-9 and TRBJ2-3; 11 bases fit TRBD2. CDR1 SEHNR and CDR2 FQNEAQ come from the germline V gene (reference sequence). CDR3 length equals 16 residues. Trimming cost V 6 bases and J 4 bases; bases outside gene matches: 9. DNA for the CDR3: TGTGCCAGCAGTCCAGCTAGCGGGGGGTATCCAGATACGCAGTATTTT. It codes for CASSPASGGYPDTQYF.